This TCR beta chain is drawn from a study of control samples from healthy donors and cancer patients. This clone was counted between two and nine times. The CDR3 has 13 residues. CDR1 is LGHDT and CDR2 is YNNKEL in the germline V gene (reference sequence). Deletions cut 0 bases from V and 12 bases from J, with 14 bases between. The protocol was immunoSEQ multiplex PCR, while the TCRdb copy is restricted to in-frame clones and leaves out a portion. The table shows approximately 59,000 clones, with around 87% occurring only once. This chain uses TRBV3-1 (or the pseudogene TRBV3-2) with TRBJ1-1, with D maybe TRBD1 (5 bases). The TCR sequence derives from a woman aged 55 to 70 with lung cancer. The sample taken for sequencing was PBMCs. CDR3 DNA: TGTGCCAGCAGCCAAGAGGTGCAGGGATTAACTTTCTTT. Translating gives CASSQEVQGLTFF.